These T cell receptor beta chains were read from a single sample in a study of blood T cells in healthy people across ages. TCRdb recomputed calls from the 5' RACE reads with MiXCR, one row per CDR3 protein. The repertoire includes more than 1,400,000 distinct CDR3 sequences, 42% of them detected once, and 7% to 9% sits in the top ten. Sequenced sample: blood. These receptors originate from a woman aged 18-30 years in good health. Each CDR3 is given with its conserved first and last residue. The order of the fields is CDR3 DNA, CDR3 protein, D gene, clone size, J gene, V gene. A D gene is named only where the DNA matches it firmly. Expanded clones are given a class, and other clones once, few, many or no size at all.

DNA: TGTGCCAGCAACCAACAGGGGGCGAGGACACCCCTCCACTTT
CDR3: CASNQQGARTPLHF
D: TRBD1
size: NA
J: TRBJ1-6
V: TRBV2

DNA: TGTGCCAGCATCTCTCTCGCAGGACAGGGGGCGCCGACAGATACGCAGTATTTT
CDR3: CASISLAGQGAPTDTQYF
D: TRBD1
size: NA
J: TRBJ2-3
V: TRBV12-3/TRBV12-4

DNA: TGTGCCAGCAACAGGGCTTACTATGGCTACACCTTC
CDR3: CASNRAYYGYTF
D: NA
size: NA
J: TRBJ1-2
V: TRBV2

DNA: TGTGCCAGCAGGAAATATGCCGAAACCCTCCACTTT
CDR3: CASRKYAETLHF
D: NA
size: few
J: TRBJ1-6
V: TRBV25-1

DNA: TGTGCCAGCAATGTCTTTCCGAAACAGCACAACAATGAGCAGTTCTTC
CDR3: CASNVFPKQHNNEQFF
D: NA
size: NA
J: TRBJ2-1
V: TRBV6-1

DNA: TGTGCCAGCGGAAGCCCGGGACAGACCTATCAGCCCCAGCATTTT
CDR3: CASGSPGQTYQPQHF
D: TRBD1
size: NA
J: TRBJ1-5
V: TRBV6-5

DNA: TGCGCCAGCAGCCATGGGACTGTGAGCTCCTACAATGAGCAGTTCTTC
CDR3: CASSHGTVSSYNEQFF
D: NA
size: NA
J: TRBJ2-1
V: TRBV4-1

DNA: TGTGCCAGCAGTCCCATAGTAGGCTTTAGCGGAGATACGCAGTATTTT
CDR3: CASSPIVGFSGDTQYF
D: NA
size: NA
J: TRBJ2-3
V: TRBV12-3/TRBV12-4

DNA: TGTGCCAGCAGCTTGGTTGAGTCGGGAGATACGCAGTATTTT
CDR3: CASSLVESGDTQYF
D: NA
size: few
J: TRBJ2-3
V: TRBV5-6

DNA: TGTGCCAGCAGCCGGGATCCTAGGGCTAGCAATCAGCCCCAGCATTTT
CDR3: CASSRDPRASNQPQHF
D: NA
size: few
J: TRBJ1-5
V: TRBV12-3/TRBV12-4

DNA: TGTGCCAGCAGGACCGGGCTAGTGTTGACAGATACGCAGTATTTT
CDR3: CASRTGLVLTDTQYF
D: NA
size: few
J: TRBJ2-3
V: TRBV5-6

DNA: TGTGCCAGCAGCCCAGCGGGGGGGCCCCCCTACAATGAGCAGTTCTTC
CDR3: CASSPAGGPPYNEQFF
D: TRBD2
size: NA
J: TRBJ2-1
V: TRBV4-2

DNA: TGTGCCAGCAGCCGCGGGACTGAAAAACTGTTTTTT
CDR3: CASSRGTEKLFF
D: NA
size: NA
J: TRBJ1-4
V: TRBV3-1

DNA: TGTGCCAGCAGTTTAGATGACACTGAAGCTTTCTTT
CDR3: CASSLDDTEAFF
D: NA
size: few
J: TRBJ1-1
V: TRBV12-3/TRBV12-4

DNA: TGTGCCATCAGGACAGCGGGGTTCAATGAGCAGTTCTTC
CDR3: CAIRTAGFNEQFF
D: TRBD2
size: few
J: TRBJ2-1
V: TRBV10-3

DNA: TGTGCCAGCAGCAAGGGCCGCTCCTACAATGAGCAGTTCTTC
CDR3: CASSKGRSYNEQFF
D: NA
size: NA
J: TRBJ2-1
V: TRBV7-3

DNA: TGCAGTGCTAGGTTCTACAAAGGTTCCGGGGATGTGAGCAGTGGCTACACCTTC
CDR3: CSARFYKGSGDVSSGYTF
D: NA
size: NA
J: TRBJ1-2
V: TRBV20-1

DNA: TGTGCCAGTAGTATTATGGGAGAGACCCAGTACTTC
CDR3: CASSIMGETQYF
D: NA
size: NA
J: TRBJ2-5
V: TRBV19

DNA: TGTGCCAGCAGCTTTATAGGGGTCAATGAGCAGTTCTTC
CDR3: CASSFIGVNEQFF
D: NA
size: NA
J: TRBJ2-1
V: TRBV7-2

DNA: TGTGCCAGCAGTTACTCTAGCGGGGATCCCTACGAGCAGTACTTC
CDR3: CASSYSSGDPYEQYF
D: TRBD2
size: NA
J: TRBJ2-7
V: TRBV6-5

DNA: TGTGCCTCGAGAGGGGGGATAGCCAAAAACATTCAGTACTTC
CDR3: CASRGGIAKNIQYF
D: NA
size: few
J: TRBJ2-4
V: TRBV6-5

DNA: TGCAGTGCTAGAGTGGGGAGAACCTCCACAGATACGCAGTATTTT
CDR3: CSARVGRTSTDTQYF
D: NA
size: NA
J: TRBJ2-3
V: TRBV20-1

DNA: TGCAGTGCTACAGGGGAGGAAAACTACGAGCAGTACTTC
CDR3: CSATGEENYEQYF
D: NA
size: few
J: TRBJ2-7
V: TRBV20-1

DNA: TGTGCCAGCAGTTTAGGGCAGACAGACCAAATGAAAAAACTGTTTTTT
CDR3: CASSLGQTDQMKKLFF
D: NA
size: NA
J: TRBJ1-4
V: TRBV12-3/TRBV12-4

DNA: TGTGCCAGCAGGGGACTAGCGGGGATTGCAGATACGCAGTATTTT
CDR3: CASRGLAGIADTQYF
D: TRBD2
size: NA
J: TRBJ2-3
V: TRBV6-5

DNA: TGTGCCATCAGTGAGACCCGGGACAAGACCTCCTACAATGAGCAGTTCTTC
CDR3: CAISETRDKTSYNEQFF
D: NA
size: few
J: TRBJ2-1
V: TRBV10-3

DNA: TGCAGTGCGACGGGAGTGCTAGAGACCCAGTACTTC
CDR3: CSATGVLETQYF
D: NA
size: few
J: TRBJ2-5
V: TRBV20-1

DNA: TGTGCCAGCTTCCGGGACACAGCGGCACAAAATGAGCAGTTCTTC
CDR3: CASFRDTAAQNEQFF
D: NA
size: NA
J: TRBJ2-1
V: TRBV2

DNA: TGTGCCATCAGTGATACAGGGGGACTCCCCACCGGGGAGCTGTTTTTT
CDR3: CAISDTGGLPTGELFF
D: TRBD1
size: NA
J: TRBJ2-2
V: TRBV10-3

DNA: TGTGCCAGCAGCATCGACAGGGCGGGGGAGACCCAGTACTTC
CDR3: CASSIDRAGETQYF
D: NA
size: few
J: TRBJ2-5
V: TRBV2

DNA: TGCGCCAGCAGGCTAGATCACGGACAGCTTAATGAAAAACTGTTTTTT
CDR3: CASRLDHGQLNEKLFF
D: NA
size: NA
J: TRBJ1-4
V: TRBV5-1

DNA: TGTGCCACCAGTGATTTTGACGGGGGGCCTACCTACAATGAGCAGTTCTTC
CDR3: CATSDFDGGPTYNEQFF
D: NA
size: NA
J: TRBJ2-1
V: TRBV24-1

DNA: TGTGCCAGCAGCTTACGACCATACACTGAAGCTTTCTTT
CDR3: CASSLRPYTEAFF
D: NA
size: few
J: TRBJ1-1
V: TRBV13

DNA: TGTGCCAGCAAGGGGCGGGAGGGCTCCTACAATGAGCAGTTCTTC
CDR3: CASKGREGSYNEQFF
D: TRBD2
size: NA
J: TRBJ2-1
V: TRBV27

DNA: TGTGCCAGCAAGCTTGCAACCCAGCAGGTCATCCGGCATTTT
CDR3: CASKLATQQVIRHF
D: NA
size: NA
J: TRBJ1-5
V: TRBV2

DNA: TGTGCCAGCCACCCGGAGGGGATCAATTCACCCCTCCACTTT
CDR3: CASHPEGINSPLHF
D: NA
size: few
J: TRBJ1-6
V: TRBV12-3/TRBV12-4

DNA: TGTGCCAGCAGCAAAGCGCGTAGGGACAGGGTCCGCGAGCAGTACTTC
CDR3: CASSKARRDRVREQYF
D: NA
size: few
J: TRBJ2-7
V: TRBV21-1

DNA: TGTGCCAGCAGTGAACATGGACAAGAGACCCAGTACTTC
CDR3: CASSEHGQETQYF
D: NA
size: NA
J: TRBJ2-5
V: TRBV2

DNA: TGTGCCACCCAGAGGGCAGGGTTGCAAGAGACCCAGTACTTC
CDR3: CATQRAGLQETQYF
D: NA
size: NA
J: TRBJ2-5
V: TRBV10-3

DNA: TGTGCCACCGATCTAGCGGGGGGCAGCACAGATACGCAGTATTTT
CDR3: CATDLAGGSTDTQYF
D: TRBD2
size: few
J: TRBJ2-3
V: TRBV28

DNA: TGCGCCAGCAGTCCCCCGGGGCCAGGGGATACGCAGTATTTT
CDR3: CASSPPGPGDTQYF
D: NA
size: many
J: TRBJ2-3
V: TRBV4-1

DNA: TGTGCCAGCAGCTTAAGACGTCTTACTAATGGGGGCACGAACACCGGGGAGCTGTTTTTT
CDR3: CASSLRRLTNGGTNTGELFF
D: NA
size: few
J: TRBJ2-2
V: TRBV7-8

DNA: TGTGCCTGGGGGATCGGACCAGGGTACGAGCAGTACTTC
CDR3: CAWGIGPGYEQYF
D: NA
size: NA
J: TRBJ2-7
V: TRBV30

DNA: TGTGCCAGCAGTGCAGGGCAGGGAGGCAATCAGCCCCAGCATTTT
CDR3: CASSAGQGGNQPQHF
D: NA
size: few
J: TRBJ1-5
V: TRBV6-1

DNA: TGTGCCAGCACCGGGGAGACGGGGAACTATGGCTACACCTTC
CDR3: CASTGETGNYGYTF
D: NA
size: NA
J: TRBJ1-2
V: TRBV7-2

DNA: TGCAGCGTTGAATTTCCGGGGACATACGAGCAGTACTTC
CDR3: CSVEFPGTYEQYF
D: NA
size: NA
J: TRBJ2-7
V: TRBV29-1

DNA: TGTGCCAGCAGAGATAAGACCGCGCTTTACACCTTC
CDR3: CASRDKTALYTF
D: NA
size: few
J: TRBJ1-2
V: TRBV6-5

DNA: TGTGCCAGCAAGTCCGGCACTGAAGCTTTCTTT
CDR3: CASKSGTEAFF
D: NA
size: few
J: TRBJ1-1
V: TRBV7-7

DNA: TGTGCCAGCAGTCCTCGGACAGGTGATCCCTATGGCCACACCTTC
CDR3: CASSPRTGDPYGHTF
D: TRBD1
size: NA
J: TRBJ1-2
V: TRBV6-1

DNA: TGCAGTGTGCCCAAGGTCGGGACAGGGTTTTACGAGCAGTACTTC
CDR3: CSVPKVGTGFYEQYF
D: TRBD1
size: NA
J: TRBJ2-7
V: TRBV20-1